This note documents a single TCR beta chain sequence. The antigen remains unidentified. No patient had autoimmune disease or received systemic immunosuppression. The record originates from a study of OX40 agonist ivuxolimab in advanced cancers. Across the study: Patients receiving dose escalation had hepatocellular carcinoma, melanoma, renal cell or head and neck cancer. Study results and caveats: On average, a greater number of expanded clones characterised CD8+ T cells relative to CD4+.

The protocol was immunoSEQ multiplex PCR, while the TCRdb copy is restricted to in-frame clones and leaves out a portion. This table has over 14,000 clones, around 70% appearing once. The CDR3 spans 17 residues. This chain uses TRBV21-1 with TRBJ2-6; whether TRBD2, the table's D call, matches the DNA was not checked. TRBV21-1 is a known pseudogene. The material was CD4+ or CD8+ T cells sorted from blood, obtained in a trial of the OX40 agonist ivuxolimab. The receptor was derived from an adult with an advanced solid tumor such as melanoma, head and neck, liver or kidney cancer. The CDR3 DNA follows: TGTGCCAACAGCAGTCATGTCGAGAACTCTGGGGCCAACGTCCTGACTTTC. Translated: CANSSHVENSGANVLTF.